What follows describes a single T cell receptor (beta chain). This sample is drawn from a study of T-cell memory formation after mild COVID-19. The CDR3 consists of 13 residues. V was shortened by 2 bases and J by 4 bases, with 8 bases between the two germline ends. The germline V gene has CDR1 SEHNR and CDR2 FQNEAQ (reference sequence). TCRdb reprocessed the 5' RACE reads via MiXCR and lists one record per CDR3 protein. This repertoire shows roughly 120,000 distinct CDR3 sequences, roughly 15% found once; its top ten account for approximately 14%. The receptor was derived from an adult woman who had mild COVID-19 (a few samples of this study predate the infection). Cell type and time point are not known. The genes are TRBV7-9 and TRBJ2-5, with D tentatively TRBD2 (5 bases). The sample comprised PBMCs or a T cell subset sorted from them (not recorded which). CDR3 DNA: TGTGCCAGCAGCTTAATGACTACAGAGACCCAGTACTTC. Translated, it gives CASSLMTTETQYF.